The present T cell receptor beta chain was sequenced within a study of immune heterogeneity within non-small cell lung tumors. Across the whole study: Histology included several squamous cell carcinomas, under 11 non-squamous carcinomas and 1 unspecified tumor. Study outcomes and limitations: Different tumor locations in one patient shared dominant CDR3 beta clonotypes yet harbored unique high-frequency clones.

There are 16 residues in the CDR3. Trimming stripped 4 bases from V and 7 bases from J, with 25 bases between. Germline CDR1 is GTSNPN and CDR2 is SVGIG (reference sequence). Genomic DNA from bulk tumor acted as the template, and roughly 0.55 ug was loaded per sample. Collection of several biopsies per primary tumor, spaced far apart, took place during surgery. The patients were newly diagnosed with non-small cell lung cancer, had not been treated, and had curative surgery. Multiplex PCR (32 V and 13 J primers) was used to amplify the TCR beta CDR3. In TCRdb, the multiplex PCR reads were re-called with MiXCR into one record per CDR3 protein. The sample yields more than 9,500 distinct CDR3 sequences, roughly 32% seen once. This clonotype appeared many times. Its antigen is unidentified. A clone one base away is much larger, so this may be a read error.

The rearrangement links TRBV30 to TRBJ1-2; possible D gene TRBD1, 5 bases. Sample: lung tumor tissue. This clonotype was sampled from a man aged 55 to 70 with non-small cell lung cancer. The CDR3 sequence: CAWTKGEFREHGGYTF. The CDR3 bases are TGTGCCTGGACCAAAGGCGAATTCAGGGAGCACGGTGGCTACACCTTC.